These 19 T cell receptor beta chains originate from one sample sequenced in a study of CD8 T cells in ankylosing spondylitis. TCRdb reanalysed the 5' RACE reads using MiXCR and keeps one entry per CDR3 protein. The sample lists about 130,000 distinct CDR3 sequences, more than 5.5% occurring once. The sample comprised blood, either unsorted or a sorted T cell fraction (not recorded which). These receptors were taken from a female donor with ankylosing spondylitis or in good health (not recorded which).

V gene TRBV7-2 combines with J gene TRBJ1-3; TRBD1 is a possible D gene (5 bases). The ends were cut back, 1 base at V and 4 bases at J, with 11 bases in the middle. Germline V gene data show CDR1 as SGHTA and CDR2 as FQGNSA. The CDR3 contains 15 residues. CDR3 DNA: TGTGCCAGCAGCTTAGGGGGCTTGAAAGGAAACACCATATATTTT. Protein product: CASSLGGLKGNTIYF.

This clonotype occurred many times. A read error may produce the germline difference seen at one junction end. In DNA, the CDR3 is TGTGCTAGCAGCCCCCGGACAGTGAACACCGGGGAGCTGTTTTTT. Translated: CASSPRTVNTGELFF. The V and J genes are TRBV7-7 and TRBJ2-2; a weak D match, TRBD1 (6 bases). This CDR3 spans 15 amino acids. Germline assignment: CDR1 SSHAT and CDR2 FNYEAQ (reference sequence).

At least ten counts were recorded for this clonotype. The V gene is TRBV4-1, the J gene TRBJ1-5, with D unclear. Germline V gives CDR1 MGHRA, CDR2 YSYEKL. The CDR3 sequence is 14 residues long. Trimming removed 1 base from V and 6 bases from J, with 10 bases in between. The CDR3: CASSQARVVQPQHF. As DNA, the CDR3 is TGCGCCAGCAGCCAAGCGAGGGTAGTTCAGCCCCAGCATTTT.

This clonotype has ten or more counts. The chain combines TRBV5-1 with TRBJ2-1, with a tentative D call TRBD2 (5 bases). The ends were cut back, 0 bases at V and 12 bases at J, with 13 bases in the middle. CDR1 is SGHRS, CDR2 YFSETQ, per germline. The CDR3 contains 13 residues. In nucleotides, the CDR3 is TGCGCCAGCAGCTTGGGTCTCCCCCGGGGGCAGTTCTTC. This codes for CASSLGLPRGQFF.

This clonotype has at least ten counts. V gene TRBV7-2 combines with J gene TRBJ2-1; no reliable D call. The length of the CDR3 is 14 residues. V was cut by 4 bases and J by 10 bases, with 17 bases left in between. Germline V gene sequence: CDR1 SGHTA, CDR2 FQGNSA. The CDR3, as DNA: TGTGCCAGCAGCTCGTGGCAGCCGAGTGGAGAGCAGTTCTTC. This gives the protein CASSSWQPSGEQFF.

This clonotype was recorded at least ten times. The chain recombines TRBV3-1 with TRBJ1-2, with D maybe TRBD1 (6 bases). This CDR3 is 12 amino acids long. Trimming took off 4 bases at V and 7 bases at J, with 10 bases between the two ends. Germline loops: CDR1 LGHDT, CDR2 YNNKEL (reference sequence). Here the CDR3 DNA reads TGTGCCAGCAGCCTCGGACAGTCTGGCTACACCTTC. Amino acid sequence: CASSLGQSGYTF. Full variable domain (rest looked up from reference TRBV3-1 and TRBJ1-2): DTAVSQTPKYLVTQMGNDKSIKCEQNLGHDTMYWYKQDSKKFLKIMFSYNNKELIINETVPNRFSPKSPDKAHLNLHINSLELGDSAVYFCASSLGQSGYTFGSGTRLTVV.

This clonotype was found many times. The J gene is TRBJ1-6, the V gene TRBV4-2; no clear D gene. The CDR3 covers 15 residues. CDR1 is LGHNA, CDR2 YNFKEQ, per germline. The V and J ends lost 3 bases and 12 bases respectively, with 18 bases between them. CDR3 bases: TGTGCCAGCAGCCACACGGAGGAGGGAGGTGGACCCCTCCACTTT. This sequence encodes CASSHTEEGGGPLHF.

This clonotype was picked up many times. The rearrangement joins TRBV10-3 to TRBJ2-3; tentatively, D is TRBD1 (6 bases). There are 15 residues in the CDR3. In germline, CDR1 is ENHRY, CDR2 SYGVKD. Trimming shortened V by 6 bases and J by 1 base, and 14 bases separated the two germline ends. The CDR3 sequence: CAISVDRLGTDTQYF. DNA for the CDR3: TGTGCCATCAGCGTCGACAGGTTAGGCACAGATACGCAGTATTTT.

The rearrangement links TRBV3-1 to TRBJ2-1, with 8 bases that match TRBD2. Trimming at V came to 5 bases and at J to 6 bases, leaving 21 bases not matched to a gene. The CDR3 extends over 19 amino acids. Germline V gene sequence: CDR1 LGHDT, CDR2 YNNKEL (reference sequence). DNA for the CDR3: TGTGCCAGCAGCAAGCAGGTCCCTTGGACGGGGGGGCCTCGCAATGAGCAGTTCTTC. Residues: CASSKQVPWTGGPRNEQFF.

This clonotype showed up many times. The chain links TRBV20-1 to TRBJ2-5, with 9 bases lining up with TRBD1. V trimming: 2 bases; J trimming: 2 bases; junction bases outside the gene matches: 6. Looked up from germline, CDR1 is DFQATT and CDR2 is SNEGSKA (reference sequence). This CDR3 region has 15 residues. The CDR3 here is CSARHSGTGQETQYF. CDR3 nucleotides: TGCAGTGCTAGACATTCCGGGACAGGGCAAGAGACCCAGTACTTC.

This clonotype was observed once. Just one base apart from a much larger clone, this may be a read error. The genes are TRBV7-2 and TRBJ2-2; D is possibly TRBD1 (7 bases). Germline assignment: CDR1 SGHTA and CDR2 FQGNSA. This CDR3 has 16 amino acids. CDR3 sequence reads: CAGSLVRQGGTGELFF. Here the CDR3 DNA reads TGTGCCGGCAGCTTAGTGCGACAGGGAGGCACCGGGGAGCTGTTTTTT.

This clonotype was picked up many times. J is TRBJ2-2 and V is TRBV7-8, with D perhaps TRBD2 (5 bases). V dropped 6 bases and J dropped 3 bases, with 14 bases sitting between them. Germline CDR1 SGHVS, CDR2 FQNEAQ. The CDR3 is 15 amino acids. CDR3 sequence (DNA): TGTGCCAGCAGGCCACGGGGTCTATACACCGGGGAGCTGTTTTTT. This gives the protein CASRPRGLYTGELFF.

This clonotype was counted many times. The chain joins TRBV6-6 to TRBJ1-1; D is uncertain. The CDR3 totals 13 residues. Trimming removed 5 bases at V and 1 base at J, with 8 bases between. Germline V CDR1 and CDR2: MNHNY, SVGAGI (reference sequence). CDR3: CASSGQGNTEAFF. The CDR3 DNA reads TGTGCCAGCAGTGGCCAAGGGAACACTGAAGCTTTCTTT.

This clonotype has at least ten counts. CDR3 amino acids: CASSGGGDTEAFF. DNA of the CDR3: TGCGCCAGCAGCGGCGGCGGCGACACTGAAGCTTTCTTT. V and J are TRBV5-1 and TRBJ1-1; D remains unclear. CDR3 size: 13 residues. From germline, CDR1 is SGHRS and CDR2 YFSETQ. Trimming shortened V by 4 bases and J by 3 bases, and 10 bases separated the two germline ends.

Ten or more counts support this clonotype. V and J are TRBV24-1 and TRBJ2-1; 8 nucleotides agree with TRBD1. Per the germline V gene, CDR1 is KGHDR and CDR2 is SFDVKD. The CDR3 is 17 residues long. The V gene end was trimmed by 3 bases and the J gene end by 8 bases; junction bases not matched to a gene: 14. CDR3 sequence: CATSDTGQGMSPDEQFF. The DNA for the CDR3 is TGTGCCACCAGTGATACCGGACAGGGTATGTCCCCGGATGAGCAGTTCTTC.

This clonotype occurred many times. V gene TRBV3-1 combines with J gene TRBJ2-2, with TRBD2 identical over 12 bases. CDR1 and CDR2 (germline): LGHDT, YNNKEL (reference sequence). The CDR3 sequence is 16 residues long. V gave up 4 bases and J gave up 6 bases; unmatched junction bases: 6. The CDR3 coding sequence is TGTGCCAGCAGCCCTGAGGCTAGCGGGGGGGCCGGGGAGCTGTTTTTT. As protein: CASSPEASGGAGELFF.

There are a few counts of this clonotype. V usage is TRBV19 and J usage is TRBJ2-1, with no clear D. Germline V gene sequence: CDR1 LNHDA, CDR2 SQIVND (reference sequence). The CDR3 runs 14 residues. The germline V and J ends were trimmed by 6 bases and 8 bases, with 17 bases remaining between them. Here the CDR3 DNA reads TGTGCCAGTAGCCGCGGACGTCTCTCCCATGAGCAGTTCTTC. This sequence encodes CASSRGRLSHEQFF.

The V and J genes are TRBV2 and TRBJ1-1; 7 bases line up with TRBD1. Germline assignment: CDR1 SNHLY and CDR2 FYNNEI. The V segment lost 4 bases and the J segment 7 bases; nucleotides outside the gene matches: 6. This CDR3 region has 13 residues. The CDR3 sequence is CASSVEQGSEAFF. In nucleotides, the CDR3 is TGTGCCAGCAGTGTAGAACAGGGGAGTGAAGCTTTCTTT.

The genes are TRBV4-2 and TRBJ2-1, with TRBD1 matching over 7 bases. The CDR3 has 14 amino acids. Germline assignment: CDR1 LGHNA and CDR2 YNFKEQ. V was pared by 4 bases and J by 8 bases, with 8 bases of the junction left unmatched. The CDR3 DNA sequence: TGTGCCAGCAGCCCTGGACAGGTTTGCGATGAGCAGTTCTTC. Its protein product is CASSPGQVCDEQFF.